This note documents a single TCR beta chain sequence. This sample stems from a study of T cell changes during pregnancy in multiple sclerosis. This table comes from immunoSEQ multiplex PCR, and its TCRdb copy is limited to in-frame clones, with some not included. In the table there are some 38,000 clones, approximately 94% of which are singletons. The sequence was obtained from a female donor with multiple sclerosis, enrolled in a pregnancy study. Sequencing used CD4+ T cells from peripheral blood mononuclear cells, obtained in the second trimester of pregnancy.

As DNA, the CDR3 is TGTGCCAGCAGCCCTGACAGGGGGACCACTGAAGCTTTCTTT. The encoded protein is CASSPDRGTTEAFF. This chain joins TRBV7-9 and TRBJ1-1, with 9 bases fitting TRBD1. The germline V gene encodes CDR1 SEHNR and CDR2 FQNEAQ (reference sequence). With V trimmed by 5 bases and J by 4 bases, 5 bases remained unmatched. CDR3 length equals 14 residues.